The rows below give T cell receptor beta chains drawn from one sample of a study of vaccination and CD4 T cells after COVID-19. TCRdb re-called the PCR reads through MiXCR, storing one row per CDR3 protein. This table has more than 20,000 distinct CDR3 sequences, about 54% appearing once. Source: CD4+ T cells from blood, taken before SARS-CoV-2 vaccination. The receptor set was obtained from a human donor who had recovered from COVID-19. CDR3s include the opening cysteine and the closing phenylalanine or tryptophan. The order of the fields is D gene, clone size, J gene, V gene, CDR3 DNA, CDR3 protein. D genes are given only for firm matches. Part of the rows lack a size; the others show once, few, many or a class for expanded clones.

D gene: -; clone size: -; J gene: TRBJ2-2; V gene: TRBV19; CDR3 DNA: TGTGCCAGTAGTATGAAGGGAAGTCACACCGGGGAGCTGTTTTTT; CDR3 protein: CASSMKGSHTGELFF
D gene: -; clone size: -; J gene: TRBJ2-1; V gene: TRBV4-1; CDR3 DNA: TGCGCCAGCAGCCCGAGGCGGGACACGGAAAACAATGAGCAGTTCTTC; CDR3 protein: CASSPRRDTENNEQFF
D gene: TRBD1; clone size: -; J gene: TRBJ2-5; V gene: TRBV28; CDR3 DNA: TGTGCCAGCAGGTCAGGGGGAGCCCGGGAGACCCAGTACTTC; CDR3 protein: CASRSGGARETQYF
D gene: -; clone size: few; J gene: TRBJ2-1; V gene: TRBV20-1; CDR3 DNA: TGCAGTGCTACACACAGCTCCTACAATGAGCAGTTCTTC; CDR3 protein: CSATHSSYNEQFF
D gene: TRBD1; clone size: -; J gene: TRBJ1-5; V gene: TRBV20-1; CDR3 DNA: TGCAGTGCTAGTAACCCAGCACAGGGGAACAATCAGCCCCAGCATTTT; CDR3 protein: CSASNPAQGNNQPQHF
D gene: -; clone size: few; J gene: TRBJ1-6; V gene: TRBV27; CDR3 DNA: TGTGCCAGCAGTTCCCTACCGGCTAATTCACCCCTCCACTTT; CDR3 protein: CASSSLPANSPLHF
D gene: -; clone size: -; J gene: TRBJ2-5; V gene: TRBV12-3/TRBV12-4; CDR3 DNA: TGTGCCAGCAGCATCGGAGGTGGGTTGGGAGAGACCCAGTACTTC; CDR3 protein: CASSIGGGLGETQYF
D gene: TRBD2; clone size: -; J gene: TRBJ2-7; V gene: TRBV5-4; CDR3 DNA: TGTGCCAGCAGCTTACTAGCGGGACCCTACGAGCAGTACTTC; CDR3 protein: CASSLLAGPYEQYF
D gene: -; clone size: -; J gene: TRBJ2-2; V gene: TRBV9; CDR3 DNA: TGTGCCAGCAGCGGCGGTGTAGGGGGATTCGGGGAGCTGTTTTTT; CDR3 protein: CASSGGVGGFGELFF
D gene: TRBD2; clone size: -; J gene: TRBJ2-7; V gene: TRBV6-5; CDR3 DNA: TGTGCCAGCAGTTACCTGCGGGAGAAGGACGAGCAGTACTTC; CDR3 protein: CASSYLREKDEQYF
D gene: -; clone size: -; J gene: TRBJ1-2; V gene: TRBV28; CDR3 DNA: TGTGCCAGCAGTCCTGGACGGCACTATGGCTACACCTTC; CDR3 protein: CASSPGRHYGYTF
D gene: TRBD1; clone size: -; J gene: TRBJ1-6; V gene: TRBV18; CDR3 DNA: TGTGCCAGCTCGCCCCACGACAGGGGAGATTCACCCCTCCACTTT; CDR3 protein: CASSPHDRGDSPLHF
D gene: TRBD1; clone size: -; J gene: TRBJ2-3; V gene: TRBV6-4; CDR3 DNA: TGTGCCAGCAGTGGGACAGGGGGCGCAGATACGCAGTATTTT; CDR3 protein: CASSGTGGADTQYF
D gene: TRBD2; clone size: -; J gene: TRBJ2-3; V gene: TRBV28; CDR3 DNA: TGTGCCAGCAGTTTAGCTTTGGTGATTCTAGGCGGGAGGATCCGGAGCACAGATACGCAGTATTTT; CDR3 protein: CASSLALVILGGRIRSTDTQYF
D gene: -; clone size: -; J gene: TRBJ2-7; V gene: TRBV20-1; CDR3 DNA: TGCAGTGCTAGGCCCGGGTCGGGGGAGCAGTACTTC; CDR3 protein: CSARPGSGEQYF
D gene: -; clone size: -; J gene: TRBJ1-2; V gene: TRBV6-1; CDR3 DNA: TGTGCCAGCAGGCGGACAGCAACGAACTATGGCTACACCTTC; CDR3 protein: CASRRTATNYGYTF
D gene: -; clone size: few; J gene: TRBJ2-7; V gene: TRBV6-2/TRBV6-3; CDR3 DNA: TGTGCCAGCAACGACAGACTGTACTACGAGCAGTACTTC; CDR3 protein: CASNDRLYYEQYF
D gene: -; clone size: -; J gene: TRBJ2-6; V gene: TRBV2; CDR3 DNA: TGTGCCAGCAGTGAAGGGGGGTACTCTGGGGCCAACGTCCTGACTTTC; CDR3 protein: CASSEGGYSGANVLTF
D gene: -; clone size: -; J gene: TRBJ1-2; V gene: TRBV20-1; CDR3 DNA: TGCAGTGCTCGGTTCTATGGCTACACCTTC; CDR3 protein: CSARFYGYTF